This T cell receptor (beta chain) was profiled in a study of blood T cell repertoires in COVID-19. Overall study context: Samples representing acute and convalescent COVID-19 were sourced from the United States, Italy and Spain. The analysed material was cDNA or gDNA that came from T cells, B-cell-depleted T cells, or PBMCs.

The authors' processing: Scientists estimated how many nucleated cells there were by amplifying reference gene primers. The repertoire was sequenced with immunoSEQ multiplex PCR; TCRdb's copy has only in-frame clones and lacks some. V and J calls and clone size are given by that table; D and trimming were obtained from the DNA. The data show roughly 320,000 clones, 65% to 90% seen once. The CDR3 totals 15 residues. Unmatched junction bases numbered 9, after V lost 7 bases and J lost 3 bases. The germline V gene has CDR1 SNHLY and CDR2 FYNNEI. This clone was picked up a small number of times. The chain recombines TRBV2 with TRBJ2-3; 8 bases are shared with TRBD2. Sequencing used peripheral blood. The TCR originated in a human donor in a cohort sampled during active COVID-19. The CDR3 loop is CASITRGGLTDTQYF. For the CDR3, the DNA is TGTGCCAGCATCACACGGGGGGGCCTTACAGATACGCAGTATTTT.